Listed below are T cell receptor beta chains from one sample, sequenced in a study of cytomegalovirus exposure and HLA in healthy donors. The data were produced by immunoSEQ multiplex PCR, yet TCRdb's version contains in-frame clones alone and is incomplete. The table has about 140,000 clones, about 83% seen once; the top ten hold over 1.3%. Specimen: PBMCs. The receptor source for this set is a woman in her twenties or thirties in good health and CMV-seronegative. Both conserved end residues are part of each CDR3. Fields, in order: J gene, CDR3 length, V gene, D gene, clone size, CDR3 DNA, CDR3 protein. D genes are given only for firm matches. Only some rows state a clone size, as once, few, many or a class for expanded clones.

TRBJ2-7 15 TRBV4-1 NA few TGCGCCAGCAGCCAAGAACATCGGGGGGCGATTTTGCAGTACTTC CASSQEHRGAILQYF
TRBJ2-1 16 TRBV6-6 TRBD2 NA TGTGCCAGCAGTTTCCCCTCCGGCGGGAGTAACAATGAGCAGTTCTTC CASSFPSGGSNNEQFF
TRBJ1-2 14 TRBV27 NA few TGTGCCAGCAGAGAACAGGGAAGGGGCTATGGCTACACCTTC CASREQGRGYGYTF
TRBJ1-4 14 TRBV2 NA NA TGTGCCAGCAGTGAAGCGGCAGGGTACGAAAAACTGTTTTTT CASSEAAGYEKLFF
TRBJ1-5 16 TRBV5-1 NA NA TGCGCCAGCAGCTTGGGCGATAGGGGTGGCAATCAGCCCCAGCATTTT CASSLGDRGGNQPQHF
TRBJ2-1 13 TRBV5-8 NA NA TGTGCCAGCCGCGGTTACACCTACAATGAGCAGTTCTTC CASRGYTYNEQFF
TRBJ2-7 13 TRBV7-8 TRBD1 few TGTGCCAGCAGCTCGGACAGGGGATACGAGCAGTACTTC CASSSDRGYEQYF
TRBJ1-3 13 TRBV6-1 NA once TGTGCCAGCGGAGGAAACTCTGGAAACACCATATATTTT CASGGNSGNTIYF
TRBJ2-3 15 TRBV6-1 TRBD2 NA TGTGCCAGCAGTGAAACTAGCGGGGGGCCAGATACGCAGTATTTT CASSETSGGPDTQYF
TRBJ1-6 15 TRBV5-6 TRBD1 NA TGTGCCAGCAGCCACCGGGACAGGTTTAATTCACCCCTCCACTTT CASSHRDRFNSPLHF
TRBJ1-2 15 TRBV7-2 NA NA TGTGCCAGCAGCTTAGGGCCAGGGACAAACTATGGCTACACCTTC CASSLGPGTNYGYTF
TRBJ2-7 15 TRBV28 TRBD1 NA TGTGCCAGCAGTTTCCCCGGCCGACAGGGGGACGAGCAGTACTTC CASSFPGRQGDEQYF
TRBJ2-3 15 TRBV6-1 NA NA TGTGCCATTAGAGGGGGGGAGGGAAGCACAGATACGCAGTATTTT CAIRGGEGSTDTQYF
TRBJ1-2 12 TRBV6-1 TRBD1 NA TGTGCCAGCAGTCAACAGGGGTATGGCTACACCTTC CASSQQGYGYTF
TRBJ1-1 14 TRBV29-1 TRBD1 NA TGCAGCGCCCGACAGGGGGCTCAGGGCACTGAAGCTTTCTTT CSARQGAQGTEAFF
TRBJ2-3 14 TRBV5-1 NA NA TGCGCCAGCAGCTTGATCGGTTACACAGATACGCAGTATTTT CASSLIGYTDTQYF
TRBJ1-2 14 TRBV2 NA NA TGTGCCAGCAAGGGAGCGGGGGCGTCTCATGGCTACACCTTC CASKGAGASHGYTF
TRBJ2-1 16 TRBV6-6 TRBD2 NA TGTGCCAGCAGTTACTCGGTTCGGGGGGTACACAATGAGCAGTTCTTC CASSYSVRGVHNEQFF
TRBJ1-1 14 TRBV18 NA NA TGTGCCAGCTCACCATCAGGGGAGGGAACTGAAGCTTTCTTT CASSPSGEGTEAFF
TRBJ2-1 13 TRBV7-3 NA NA TGTGCCAGCAGCCAGGGGACCAACAATGAGCAGTTCTTC CASSQGTNNEQFF
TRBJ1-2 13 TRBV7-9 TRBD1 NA TGTGCCAGCAGCTTGGGACAGGGGGGAGGCTACACCTTC CASSLGQGGGYTF
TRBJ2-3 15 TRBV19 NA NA TGTGCCAGTAGAGATAGGGGGTTGGGAAGAGATACGCAGTATTTT CASRDRGLGRDTQYF
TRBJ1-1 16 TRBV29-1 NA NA TGCAGCGTTTCAGGGGAAGTATCGTCGATGAACACTGAAGCTTTCTTT CSVSGEVSSMNTEAFF